A selection of T cell receptor beta chains follows, all from one sample in a study of radiation and T cells in renal cell carcinoma. Clones were sequenced by immunoSEQ multiplex PCR, and TCRdb holds only the in-frame ones, with some missing. Here the sample spans roughly 100,000 clones, around nine tenths being singletons. The starting material was blood, obtained from a patient whose treatment included radiotherapy and nephrectomy. These receptors were taken from a man in his fifties or sixties with renal cell carcinoma. The CDR3 runs from the conserved cysteine through the conserved F or W. D genes are given only for firm matches. Only some rows state a clone size, as once, few, many or a class for expanded clones.

D gene | clone size | J gene | V gene | CDR3 protein | CDR3 DNA
- | once | TRBJ1-5 | TRBV5-6 | CASSLGRRTDSNQPQHF | TGTGCCAGCAGCTTGGGCCGACGGACAGATAGCAATCAGCCCCAGCATTTT
- | - | TRBJ1-5 | TRBV6-4 | CASNRSRGTQHF | TGTGCCAGCAACCGCAGCAGAGGGACCCAGCATTTT
TRBD2 | - | TRBJ2-5 | TRBV19 | CASSEREGLPRETQYF | TGTGCCAGTAGTGAGCGGGAGGGCCTTCCCAGGGAGACCCAGTACTTC
TRBD1 | - | TRBJ1-1 | TRBV2 | CASTQTGSNTEAFF | TGTGCCAGCACCCAGACAGGGTCGAACACTGAAGCTTTCTTT
TRBD2 | - | TRBJ2-7 | TRBV5-1 | CASSLDPAGVTEQYF | TGCGCCAGCAGCTTGGACCCAGCGGGGGTTACCGAGCAGTACTTC
TRBD1 | - | TRBJ2-7 | TRBV27 | CASSSSLFDRGGSYEQYF | TGTGCCAGCAGTTCCTCCCTCTTCGACAGGGGAGGCTCCTACGAGCAGTACTTC
- | - | TRBJ2-1 | TRBV5-1 | CASSQGQGSYNEQFF | TGCGCCAGCAGCCAAGGGCAGGGCTCCTACAATGAGCAGTTCTTC
- | - | TRBJ1-2 | TRBV30 | CAWSVLSRRGGYTF | TGTGCCTGGAGTGTACTTTCCCGAAGGGGTGGCTACACCTTC
- | - | TRBJ2-1 | TRBV30 | CAWGGLSEQFF | TGTGCCTGGGGGGGACTGAGTGAGCAGTTCTTC
TRBD2 | - | TRBJ2-7 | TRBV2 | CASSNGGLYYEQYF | TGTGCCAGCAGCAACGGGGGGTTATACTACGAGCAGTACTTC
- | - | TRBJ1-4 | TRBV30 | CAWHGGANEKLFF | TGTGCCTGGCACGGGGGAGCTAATGAAAAACTGTTTTTT
TRBD1 | - | TRBJ2-7 | TRBV6-1 | CASSEGTGGSYEQYF | TGTGCCAGCAGTGAAGGGACAGGGGGCTCCTACGAGCAGTACTTC
TRBD2 | - | TRBJ2-1 | TRBV7-2 | CASSEPLGLARGNEQFF | TGTGCCAGCAGCGAACCCCTGGGACTAGCTCGGGGTAATGAGCAGTTCTTC
- | few | TRBJ1-2 | TRBV6-1 | CASSEMASGNYGYTF | TGTGCCAGCAGTGAAATGGCGTCCGGGAACTATGGCTACACCTTC
- | - | TRBJ2-1 | TRBV27 | CASSRGSGAYNEQFF | TGTGCCAGCAGCCGTGGGTCGGGAGCTTATAATGAGCAGTTCTTC
- | - | TRBJ1-1 | TRBV6-5 | CASSPELGLNTEAFF | TGTGCCAGCAGTCCAGAATTGGGCCTGAACACTGAAGCTTTCTTT
- | - | TRBJ2-3 | TRBV4-3 | CASSPGGGADTQYF | TGCGCCAGCAGCCCCGGTGGCGGGGCAGATACGCAGTATTTT
- | - | TRBJ2-7 | TRBV7-9 | CASSPSGAEQYF | TGTGCCAGCAGCCCATCCGGGGCCGAGCAGTACTTC
TRBD1 | - | TRBJ2-7 | TRBV7-2 | CASSTGIQGESYEQYF | TGTGCCAGCAGCACAGGGATCCAGGGGGAATCCTACGAGCAGTACTTC
- | - | TRBJ1-4 | TRBV6-5 | CASSYDRGGGEKLFF | TGTGCCAGCAGTTACGATCGGGGGGGAGGCGAAAAACTGTTTTTT
TRBD1 | once | TRBJ2-1 | TRBV4-3 | CASSQGDRVGNEQFF | TGCGCCAGCAGCCAGGGAGACAGGGTAGGAAATGAGCAGTTCTTC
TRBD1 | - | TRBJ2-3 | TRBV9 | CASSPLGQGGRNTQYF | TGTGCCAGCAGCCCGTTGGGACAGGGGGGACGGAATACGCAGTATTTT
TRBD1 | once | TRBJ1-4 | TRBV10-3 | CAISEGQGEKLFF | TGTGCCATCAGCGAGGGACAGGGTGAAAAACTGTTTTTT
TRBD2 | - | TRBJ2-1 | TRBV11-2 | CASSLPSGASYNEQFF | TGTGCCAGCAGCTTACCTAGCGGGGCGTCCTACAATGAGCAGTTCTTC
TRBD1 | - | TRBJ2-5 | TRBV6-1 | CASEQGRETQYF | TGTGCCAGCGAACAGGGGCGAGAGACCCAGTACTTC
- | few | TRBJ1-5 | TRBV10-3 | CAISESTGSNQPQHF | TGTGCCATCAGTGAGTCGACAGGTAGCAATCAGCCCCAGCATTTT
- | once | TRBJ2-3 | TRBV5-1 | CASSLDLTSTDTQYF | TGCGCCAGCAGCTTGGATCTGACTAGCACAGATACGCAGTATTTT
- | - | TRBJ2-2 | TRBV28 | CASSFGDTGELFF | TGTGCCAGCAGTTTTGGTGACACCGGGGAGCTGTTTTTT
TRBD2 | once | TRBJ2-1 | TRBV19 | CASSARTSRYNEQFF | TGTGCCAGTAGTGCGCGGACTAGCCGCTACAATGAGCAGTTCTTC
- | - | TRBJ2-3 | TRBV5-1 | CASSLEGTDTQYF | TGCGCCAGCAGCTTGGAGGGGACAGATACGCAGTATTTT
TRBD1 | - | TRBJ1-2 | TRBV6-5 | CASSNTGQGLRYTF | TGTGCCAGCAGTAACACGGGACAGGGTTTGCGCTACACCTTC
- | - | TRBJ1-1 | TRBV20-1 | CSAGEWTEAFF | TGCAGTGCAGGAGAGTGGACTGAAGCTTTCTTT
- | - | TRBJ1-2 | TRBV19 | CASSITDYGYTF | TGTGCCAGTAGTATTACAGACTATGGCTACACCTTC
TRBD2 | - | TRBJ2-3 | TRBV19 | CASSTRLAGGLDTQYF | TGTGCCAGTAGTACCCGACTAGCGGGGGGGTTAGATACGCAGTATTTT
- | - | TRBJ1-4 | TRBV2 | CASMAQVNEKLFF | TGTGCCAGCATGGCACAGGTGAATGAAAAACTGTTTTTT
- | - | TRBJ1-2 | TRBV7-9 | CASSLRERNYGYTF | TGTGCCAGCAGCTTAAGGGAGAGGAACTATGGCTACACCTTC
TRBD1 | - | TRBJ1-4 | TRBV5-1 | CASSRGTDNEKLFF | TGCGCCAGCAGCCGCGGGACAGATAATGAAAAACTGTTTTTT
TRBD1 | once | TRBJ2-1 | TRBV18 | CASSPRDRGYNEQFF | TGTGCCAGCTCACCTCGGGACAGGGGCTACAATGAGCAGTTCTTC
- | - | TRBJ1-2 | TRBV6-5 | CASVSSGRYGYTF | TGTGCCAGCGTGTCGTCAGGGCGATATGGCTACACCTTC
- | - | TRBJ1-1 | TRBV27 | CASKLFKNLNTEAFF | TGTGCCAGCAAGCTTTTTAAAAATTTGAACACTGAAGCTTTCTTT
- | - | TRBJ2-3 | TRBV4-2 | CASSREKLSTDTQYF | TGTGCCAGCAGCCGAGAGAAGCTCAGCACAGATACGCAGTATTTT
- | - | TRBJ2-7 | TRBV5-1 | CASSLAISDEQYF | TGCGCCAGCAGCTTGGCTATTTCGGACGAGCAGTACTTC
TRBD2 | - | TRBJ2-3 | TRBV29-1 | CSVEGGRGATDTQYF | TGCAGCGTCGAAGGGGGGCGGGGGGCCACAGATACGCAGTATTTT
- | - | TRBJ2-5 | TRBV11-3 | CASSLGSSSAGPYQETQYF | TGTGCCAGCAGCTTAGGAAGTTCTTCGGCGGGGCCGTACCAAGAGACCCAGTACTTC
- | - | TRBJ2-1 | TRBV20-1 | CSALGNEQFF | TGCAGTGCCTTAGGGAATGAGCAGTTCTTC
- | - | TRBJ1-2 | TRBV6-1 | CASSDASGADYGYTF | TGTGCCAGCAGTGACGCATCAGGGGCGGACTATGGCTACACCTTC
- | once | TRBJ2-3 | TRBV4-3 | CASSQSSTDTQYF | TGCGCCAGCAGCCAATCTAGCACAGATACGCAGTATTTT
- | - | TRBJ2-2 | TRBV16 | CASSQTGSGNTGELFF | TGTGCCAGCAGCCAAACGGGTAGCGGGAACACCGGGGAGCTGTTTTTT